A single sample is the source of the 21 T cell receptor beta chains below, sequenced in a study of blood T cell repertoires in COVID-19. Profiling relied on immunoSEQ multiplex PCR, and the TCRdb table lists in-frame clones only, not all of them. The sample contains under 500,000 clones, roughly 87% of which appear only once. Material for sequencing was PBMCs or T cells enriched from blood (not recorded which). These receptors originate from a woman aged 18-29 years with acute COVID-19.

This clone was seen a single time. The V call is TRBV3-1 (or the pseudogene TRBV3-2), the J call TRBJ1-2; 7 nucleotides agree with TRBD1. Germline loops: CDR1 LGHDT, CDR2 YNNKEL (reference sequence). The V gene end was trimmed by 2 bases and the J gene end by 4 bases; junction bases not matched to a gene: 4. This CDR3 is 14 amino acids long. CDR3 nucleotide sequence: TGTGCCAGCAGCCAAACGGGACAGCTCTATGGCTACACCTTC. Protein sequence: CASSQTGQLYGYTF.

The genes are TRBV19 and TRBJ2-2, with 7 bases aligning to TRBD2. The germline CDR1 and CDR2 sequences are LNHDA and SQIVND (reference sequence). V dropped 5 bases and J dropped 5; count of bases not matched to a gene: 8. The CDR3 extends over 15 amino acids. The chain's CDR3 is CASSGAGLRTGELFF. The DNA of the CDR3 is TGTGCCAGTAGTGGAGCGGGACTGAGGACCGGGGAGCTGTTTTTT.

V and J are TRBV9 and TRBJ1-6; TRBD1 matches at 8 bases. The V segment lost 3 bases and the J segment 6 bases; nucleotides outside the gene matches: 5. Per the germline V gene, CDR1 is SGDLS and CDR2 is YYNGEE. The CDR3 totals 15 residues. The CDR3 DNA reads TGTGCCAGCAGCGCACGGACAGGGATTAATTCACCCCTCCACTTT. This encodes CASSARTGINSPLHF.

The CDR3: CASSFAMNQPQHF. The CDR3 DNA is TGTGCCAGCAGCTTCGCTATGAATCAGCCCCAGCATTTT. This chain joins TRBV7-9 and TRBJ1-5; D gene ambiguous. Trimming stripped 3 bases from V and 4 bases from J, with 7 bases between. Germline V gene lookup returns CDR1 SEHNR and CDR2 FQNEAQ (reference sequence). The CDR3 consists of 13 residues.

The CDR3 sequence is CSVVSGFNQPQHF. As DNA, the CDR3 is TGCAGCGTCGTGTCAGGGTTCAATCAGCCCCAGCATTTT. V usage is TRBV29-1 and J usage is TRBJ1-5; possible D gene TRBD1, 5 bases. V was cut by 6 bases and J by 3 bases, with 12 bases left in between. CDR3 length: 13 amino acids. The germline V gene encodes CDR1 SQVTM and CDR2 ANQGSEA.

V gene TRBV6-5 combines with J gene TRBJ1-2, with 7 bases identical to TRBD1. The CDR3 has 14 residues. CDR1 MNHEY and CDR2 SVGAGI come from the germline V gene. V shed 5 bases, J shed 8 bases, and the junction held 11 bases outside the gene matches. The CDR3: CASSRRQGSNGYTF. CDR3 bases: TGTGCCAGCAGTCGCCGACAGGGATCCAACGGCTACACCTTC.

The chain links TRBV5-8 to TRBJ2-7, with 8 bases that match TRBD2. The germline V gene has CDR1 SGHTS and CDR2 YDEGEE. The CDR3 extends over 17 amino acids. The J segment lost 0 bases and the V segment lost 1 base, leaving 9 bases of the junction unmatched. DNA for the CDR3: TGTGCCAGCAGCTTGTTCGGGGGGGCCCCAAGCTCCTACGAGCAGTACTTC. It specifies CASSLFGGAPSSYEQYF. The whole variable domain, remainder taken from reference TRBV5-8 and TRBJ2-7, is EAGVTQSPTHLIKTRGQQATLRCSPISGHTSVYWYQQALGLGLQFLLWYDEGEERNRGNFPPRFSGRQFPNYSSELNVNALELEDSALYLCASSLFGGAPSSYEQYFGPGTRLTVT.

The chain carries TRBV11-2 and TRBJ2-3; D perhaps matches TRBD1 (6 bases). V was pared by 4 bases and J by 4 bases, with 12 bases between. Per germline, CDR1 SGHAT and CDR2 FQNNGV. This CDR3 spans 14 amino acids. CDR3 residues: CASSSTGLADTQYF. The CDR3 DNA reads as TGTGCCAGCAGCTCCACAGGGTTGGCAGATACGCAGTATTTT.

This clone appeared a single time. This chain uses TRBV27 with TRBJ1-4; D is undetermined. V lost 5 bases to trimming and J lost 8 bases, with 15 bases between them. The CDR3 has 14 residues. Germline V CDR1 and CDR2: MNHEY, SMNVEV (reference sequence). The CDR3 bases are TGTGCCAGCAGTCTCCTCGGTGGCAGGGAAAAACTGTTTTTT. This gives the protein CASSLLGGREKLFF.

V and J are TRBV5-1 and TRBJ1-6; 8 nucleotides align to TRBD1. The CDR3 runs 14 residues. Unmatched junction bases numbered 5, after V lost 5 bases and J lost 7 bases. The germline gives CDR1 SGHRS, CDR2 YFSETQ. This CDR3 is CASSYRGENSPLHF. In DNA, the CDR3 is TGCGCCAGCAGTTACAGGGGGGAGAATTCACCCCTCCACTTT.

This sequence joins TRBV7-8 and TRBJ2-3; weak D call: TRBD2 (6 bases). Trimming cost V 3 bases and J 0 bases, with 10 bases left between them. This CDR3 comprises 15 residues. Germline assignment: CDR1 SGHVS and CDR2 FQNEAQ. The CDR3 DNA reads TGTGCCAGCAGCTTCCTGCGGGGCAGCACAGATACGCAGTATTTT. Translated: CASSFLRGSTDTQYF. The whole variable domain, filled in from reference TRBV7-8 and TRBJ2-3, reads GAGVSQSPRYKVAKRGQDVALRCDPISGHVSLFWYQQALGQGPEFLTYFQNEAQLDKSGLPSDRFFAERPEGSVSTLKIQRTQQEDSAVYLCASSFLRGSTDTQYFGPGTRLTVL.

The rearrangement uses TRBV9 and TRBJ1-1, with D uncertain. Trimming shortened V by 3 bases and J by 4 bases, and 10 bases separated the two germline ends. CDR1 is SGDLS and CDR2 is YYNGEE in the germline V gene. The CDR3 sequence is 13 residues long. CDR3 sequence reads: CASSEGGFTEAFF. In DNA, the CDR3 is TGTGCCAGCAGCGAGGGAGGATTCACTGAAGCTTTCTTT.

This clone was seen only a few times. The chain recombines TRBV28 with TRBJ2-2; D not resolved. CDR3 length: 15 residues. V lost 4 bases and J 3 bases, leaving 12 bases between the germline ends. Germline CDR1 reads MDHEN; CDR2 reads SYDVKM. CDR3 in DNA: TGTGCCAGCAGTTATAGTTTGCGGCACACCGGGGAGCTGTTTTTT. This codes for CASSYSLRHTGELFF.

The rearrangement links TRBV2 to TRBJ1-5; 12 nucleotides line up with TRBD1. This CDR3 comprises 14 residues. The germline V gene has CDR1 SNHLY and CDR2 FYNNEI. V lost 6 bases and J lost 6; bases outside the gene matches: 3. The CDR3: CASRGTGGGQPQHF. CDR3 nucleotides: TGTGCCAGCAGGGGGACAGGGGGCGGTCAGCCCCAGCATTTT.

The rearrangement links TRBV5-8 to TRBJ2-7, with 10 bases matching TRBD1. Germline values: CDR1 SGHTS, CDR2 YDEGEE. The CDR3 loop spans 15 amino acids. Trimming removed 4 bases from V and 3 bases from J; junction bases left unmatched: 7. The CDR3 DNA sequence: TGTGCCAGCAGCGGACCGGGACAGGGGTTCTACGAGCAGTACTTC. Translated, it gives CASSGPGQGFYEQYF.

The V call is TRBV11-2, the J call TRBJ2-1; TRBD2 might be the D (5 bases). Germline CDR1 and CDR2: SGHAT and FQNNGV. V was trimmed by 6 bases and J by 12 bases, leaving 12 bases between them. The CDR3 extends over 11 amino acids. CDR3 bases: TGTGCCAGCAGTTCGGACGCGGGGCAGTTCTTC. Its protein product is CASSSDAGQFF.

For the CDR3, the DNA is TGTGCCAGCAGTCCCCCAACTAGCGAGATCAATGAGCAGTTCTTC. Translated, it gives CASSPPTSEINEQFF. V is TRBV28 and J is TRBJ2-1, with 7 bases lining up with TRBD2. V trimming: 5 bases; J trimming: 6 bases; junction bases outside the gene matches: 10. The CDR3 sequence is 15 residues long. Germline CDR1 reads MDHEN; CDR2 reads SYDVKM.

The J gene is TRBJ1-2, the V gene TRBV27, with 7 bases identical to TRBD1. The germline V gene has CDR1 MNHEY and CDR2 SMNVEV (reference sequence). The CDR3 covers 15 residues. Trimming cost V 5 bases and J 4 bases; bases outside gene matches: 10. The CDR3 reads CASSQDREGSYGYTF. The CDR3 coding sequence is TGTGCCAGCAGTCAAGACAGGGAAGGTAGCTATGGCTACACCTTC.

The CDR3 sequence: CASSGGTRPGELFF. The CDR3 DNA follows: TGTGCCAGCAGTGGCGGGACTAGACCCGGGGAGCTGTTTTTT. J is TRBJ2-2 and V is TRBV28; 8 bases fit TRBD2. V gave up 5 bases and J gave up 6 bases; unmatched junction bases: 5. Germline V lookup: CDR1 MDHEN, CDR2 SYDVKM. The CDR3 extends over 14 amino acids.

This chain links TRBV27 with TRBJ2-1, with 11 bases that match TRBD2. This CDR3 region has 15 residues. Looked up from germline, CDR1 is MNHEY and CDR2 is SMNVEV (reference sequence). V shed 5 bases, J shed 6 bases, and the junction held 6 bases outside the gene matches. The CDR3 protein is CASSPQTSGTNEQFF. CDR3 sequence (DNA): TGTGCCAGCAGTCCACAGACTAGCGGGACCAATGAGCAGTTCTTC.

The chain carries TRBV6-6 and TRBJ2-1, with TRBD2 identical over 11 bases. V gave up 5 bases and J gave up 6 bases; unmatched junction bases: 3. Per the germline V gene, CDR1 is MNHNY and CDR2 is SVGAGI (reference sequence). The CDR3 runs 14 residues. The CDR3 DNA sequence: TGTGCCAGCAGTGTAGCGGGGGGGCCCAATGAGCAGTTCTTC. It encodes CASSVAGGPNEQFF.